The rows below give T cell receptor beta chains drawn from one sample of a study of spatial heterogeneity in lung cancer. From the 5' RACE reads, TCRdb called clonotypes with MiXCR, one entry per CDR3 protein. The table includes 50,000 to 65,000 distinct CDR3 sequences, roughly 7.9% detected once. The sample was PBMCs, taken at surgery. These receptors were obtained from a female donor with early-stage non-small cell lung cancer. Both conserved end residues are part of each CDR3. D genes are given only for firm matches. Not all rows give a size; the values are once, few, many and, for expanded clones, a class.

abundance	d_gene	v_gene	j_gene	CDR3aa	CDR3nt
NA	TRBD1	TRBV29-1	TRBJ1-4	CSVVTGGTEKLFF	TGCAGCGTGGTGACAGGGGGGACCGAAAAACTGTTTTTT
many	NA	TRBV6-5	TRBJ2-3	CASTPSVGDWGTDTQYF	TGTGCCAGCACTCCCTCGGTGGGAGATTGGGGCACAGATACGCAGTATTTT
many	NA	TRBV7-9	TRBJ1-2	CASSSSQGSYGYTF	TGTGCCAGCAGCTCTTCTCAGGGGAGCTATGGCTACACCTTC
many	NA	TRBV6-5	TRBJ2-6	CASSYRGTYSGANVLTF	TGTGCCAGCAGTTACAGGGGGACCTACTCTGGGGCCAACGTCCTGACTTTC
NA	NA	TRBV6-1	TRBJ2-1	CASRYSYEQFF	TGTGCCAGCAGGTACAGCTATGAGCAGTTCTTC
many	NA	TRBV29-1	TRBJ2-2	CSAAGVSGELFF	TGCAGCGCTGCAGGGGTATCCGGGGAGCTGTTTTTT
few	NA	TRBV6-2/TRBV6-3	TRBJ2-1	CASSSPRQLDEQFF	TGTGCCAGCAGTTCCCCGAGGCAGCTCGATGAGCAGTTCTTC
many	NA	TRBV11-1	TRBJ2-3	CASSFTGEDTQYF	TGTGCCAGCAGCTTCACCGGGGAAGATACGCAGTATTTT
few	NA	TRBV28	TRBJ1-1	CASSQGTRDTEAFF	TGTGCCAGCAGCCAAGGGACAAGGGACACTGAAGCTTTCTTT
few	NA	TRBV20-1	TRBJ1-5	CSASGRINQPQHF	TGCAGTGCTAGTGGACGGATCAATCAGCCCCAGCATTTT
many	TRBD2	TRBV7-6	TRBJ2-2	CASSGTSGRTGELFF	TGTGCCAGCAGCGGGACTAGCGGGAGGACCGGGGAGCTGTTTTTT
NA	TRBD2	TRBV20-1	TRBJ2-3	CSAIDYLGGDTQYF	TGCAGTGCCATAGACTACCTCGGGGGGGATACGCAGTATTTT
many	NA	TRBV28	TRBJ1-2	CASSLAPTYGYTF	TGTGCCAGCAGTTTAGCACCCACCTATGGCTACACCTTC
NA	NA	TRBV5-5	TRBJ2-3	CASSPERPTDTQYF	TGTGCCAGCAGCCCTGAGCGACCCACAGACACGCAGTATTTT
NA	TRBD1	TRBV11-2	TRBJ1-3	CASSSDRGNTIYF	TGTGCCAGCAGCTCGGACAGGGGAAACACCATATATTTT
NA	NA	TRBV7-9	TRBJ2-1	CASSLPDSYNEQFF	TGTGCCAGCAGCTTGCCTGACTCCTACAATGAGCAGTTCTTC
NA	NA	TRBV30	TRBJ1-4	CAWKGQPNEKLFF	TGTGCCTGGAAGGGGCAGCCAAATGAAAAACTGTTTTTT
few	NA	TRBV7-2	TRBJ2-5	CASSLISNPGSETQYF	TGTGCCAGCAGCTTAATATCAAACCCAGGCTCAGAGACCCAGTACTTC
NA	NA	TRBV7-3	TRBJ2-1	CASSPSGTQFGNEQFF	TGTGCCAGCAGCCCGTCCGGGACGCAATTCGGCAATGAGCAGTTCTTC
few	TRBD2	TRBV24-1	TRBJ2-1	CATSDRSGGAHNEQFF	TGTGCCACCAGTGACCGTAGCGGGGGGGCCCACAATGAGCAGTTCTTC
NA	NA	TRBV9	TRBJ2-2	CASSADDAWAGELFF	TGTGCCAGCAGCGCGGATGACGCGTGGGCCGGGGAGCTGTTTTTT
many	NA	TRBV7-8	TRBJ2-1	CASIEKGHNEQFF	TGTGCCAGCATCGAAAAGGGCCACAATGAGCAGTTCTTC
few	TRBD2	TRBV27	TRBJ2-3	CASGSQRGDTQYF	TGTGCCAGCGGGTCCCAGCGGGGAGATACGCAGTATTTT
few	NA	TRBV20-1	TRBJ2-7	CSAARFRASSYEQYF	TGCAGTGCCGCGCGGTTCAGGGCCTCCTCCTACGAGCAGTACTTC
many	NA	TRBV6-5	TRBJ2-2	CASSRTANTGELFF	TGTGCCAGCAGCCGGACAGCGAACACCGGGGAGCTGTTTTTT
few	NA	TRBV28	TRBJ1-2	CASSPGSFGSYGYTF	TGTGCCAGCAGTCCGGGTAGTTTTGGTAGCTATGGCTACACCTTC
NA	TRBD1	TRBV27	TRBJ1-5	CASSSDRGGNQPQHF	TGTGCCAGCAGTTCGGACAGGGGAGGCAATCAGCCCCAGCATTTT
NA	TRBD2	TRBV7-3	TRBJ2-5	CASSPAGVKQETQYF	TGTGCCAGCAGCCCTGCGGGGGTTAAGCAAGAGACCCAGTACTTC
many	NA	TRBV6-5	TRBJ2-2	CASSFDSLGTGELFF	TGTGCCAGCAGTTTTGACAGCCTAGGGACCGGGGAGCTGTTTTTT
many	NA	TRBV10-3	TRBJ1-2	CAISDSANYGYTF	TGTGCCATCAGTGACAGCGCTAACTATGGCTACACCTTC
few	NA	TRBV9	TRBJ2-5	CASSVEGTSGTQYF	TGTGCCAGCAGCGTAGAGGGTACCTCAGGGACCCAGTACTTC
NA	TRBD1	TRBV2	TRBJ2-2	CASTGTGNTGELFF	TGTGCCAGCACGGGGACAGGGAACACCGGGGAGCTGTTTTTT
NA	NA	TRBV7-2	TRBJ2-5	CASSLAVQETQYF	TGTGCCAGCAGCTTAGCTGTACAAGAGACCCAGTACTTC
few	TRBD2	TRBV6-6	TRBJ2-1	CASSYSAGAYNEQFF	TGTGCCAGCAGTTACTCGGCGGGAGCTTACAATGAGCAGTTCTTC
NA	TRBD1	TRBV7-6	TRBJ1-1	CASSSGQVGAEAFF	TGTGCCAGCAGTTCCGGACAGGTGGGCGCTGAAGCTTTCTTT
once	NA	TRBV24-1	TRBJ2-1	CATGTPLNEQFF	TGTGCCACCGGGACTCCGCTCAATGAGCAGTTCTTC
NA	TRBD1	TRBV29-1	TRBJ2-6	CSVAPGTGTGANVLTF	TGCAGCGTTGCCCCCGGGACAGGGACTGGGGCCAACGTCCTGACTTTC
many	TRBD2	TRBV5-4	TRBJ2-3	CASSLAGDLTDTQYF	TGTGCCAGCAGCTTAGCGGGGGACCTCACAGATACGCAGTATTTT
once	TRBD2	TRBV7-9	TRBJ2-7	CASSLGTAGGPRPYDQYF	TGTGCCAGCAGCTTGGGGACTGCGGGAGGCCCCAGACCCTACGATCAGTACTTC
NA	NA	TRBV10-3	TRBJ1-3	CAISEGEPISGNTIYF	TGTGCCATCAGTGAAGGGGAGCCTATCTCTGGAAACACCATATATTTT